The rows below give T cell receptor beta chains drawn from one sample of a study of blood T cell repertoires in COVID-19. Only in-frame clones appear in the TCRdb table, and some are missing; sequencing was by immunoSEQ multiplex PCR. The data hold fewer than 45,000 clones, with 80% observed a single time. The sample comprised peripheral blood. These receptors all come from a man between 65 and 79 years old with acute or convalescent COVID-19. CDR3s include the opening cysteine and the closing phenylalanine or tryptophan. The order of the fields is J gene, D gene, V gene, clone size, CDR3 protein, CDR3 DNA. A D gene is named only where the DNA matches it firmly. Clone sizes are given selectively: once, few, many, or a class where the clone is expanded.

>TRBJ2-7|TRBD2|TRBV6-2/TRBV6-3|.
CASSYAGVLREQYF
TGTGCCAGCAGTTACGCGGGGGTACTGAGGGAGCAGTACTTC
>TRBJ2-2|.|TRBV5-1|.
CASSLATGYIKNTGELFF
TGCGCCAGCAGCTTGGCTACGGGATACATCAAGAACACCGGGGAGCTGTTTTTT
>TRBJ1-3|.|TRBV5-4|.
CASSLAGTSSGNTIYF
TGTGCCAGCAGCTTGGCAGGCACCAGCTCTGGAAACACCATATATTTT
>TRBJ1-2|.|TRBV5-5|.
CASSLGPRENYGYTF
TGTGCCAGCAGCTTGGGCCCCCGGGAAAACTATGGCTACACCTTC
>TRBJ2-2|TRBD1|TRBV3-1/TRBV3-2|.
CASSPGQGNTGELFF
TGTGCCAGCAGCCCGGGACAGGGGAACACCGGGGAGCTGTTTTTT
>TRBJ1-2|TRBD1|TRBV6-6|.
CASSSGQGSYYGYTF
TGTGCCAGCAGCTCGGGACAGGGAAGTTACTATGGCTACACCTTC
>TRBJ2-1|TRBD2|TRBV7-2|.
CASSITSGGIDEQFF
TGTGCCAGCAGCATAACTAGCGGGGGGATCGATGAGCAGTTCTTC
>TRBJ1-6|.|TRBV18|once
CASSPGRVDNSPLHF
TGTGCCAGCTCACCCGGTCGAGTTGATAATTCACCCCTCCACTTT
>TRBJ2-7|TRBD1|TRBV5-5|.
CASSLGGTGAEQYF
TGTGCCAGCAGCTTGGGGGGGACAGGGGCCGAGCAGTACTTC
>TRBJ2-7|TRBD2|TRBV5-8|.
CASSFDTQAGEGQYF
TGTGCCAGCAGCTTCGATACACAGGCGGGAGAGGGGCAGTACTTC
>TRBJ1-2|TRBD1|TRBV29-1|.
CSVAGQGNYGYTF
TGCAGCGTGGCGGGACAGGGAAACTATGGCTACACCTTC
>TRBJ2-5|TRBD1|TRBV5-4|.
CASSPGGGETQYF
TGTGCCAGCAGCCCAGGGGGTGGGGAGACCCAGTACTTC
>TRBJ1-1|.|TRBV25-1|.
CASTVTGTTEAFF
TGTGCCAGCACCGTAACAGGGACCACTGAAGCTTTCTTT
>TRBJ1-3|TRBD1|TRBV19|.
CASRKNRGLSGNTIYF
TGTGCCAGTAGGAAAAACAGGGGGCTCTCGGGAAACACCATATATTTT
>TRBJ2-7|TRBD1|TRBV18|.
CASSPGQGFNEQYF
TGTGCCAGCTCACCGGGACAGGGGTTCAACGAGCAGTACTTC
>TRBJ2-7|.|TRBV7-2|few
CASSPGHQNPYEQYF
TGTGCCAGCAGTCCTGGACATCAGAACCCCTACGAGCAGTACTTC
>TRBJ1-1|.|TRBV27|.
CASSSGATEAFF
TGTGCCAGCAGCTCAGGGGCGACTGAAGCTTTCTTT
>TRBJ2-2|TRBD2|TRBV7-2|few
CASSSLAGAAPTGELFF
TGTGCCAGCAGCTCCTTAGCGGGGGCGGCGCCAACCGGGGAGCTGTTTTTT
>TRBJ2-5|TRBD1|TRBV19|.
CASSINRGPGETQYF
TGTGCCAGTAGTATTAACAGGGGGCCTGGGGAGACCCAGTACTTC
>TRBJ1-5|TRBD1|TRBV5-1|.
CASSLVAGGGQPQHF
TGCGCCAGCAGCTTGGTGGCAGGGGGCGGTCAGCCCCAGCATTTT
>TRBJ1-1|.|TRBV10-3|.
CASRGITRDTEAFF
TGTGCTTCCCGCGGGATCACTAGGGACACTGAAGCTTTCTTT
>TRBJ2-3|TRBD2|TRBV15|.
CATSRDGGAGTDTQYF
TGTGCCACCAGCAGAGACGGGGGGGCCGGCACAGATACGCAGTATTTT